The source of this T cell receptor beta chain is a study of cytomegalovirus exposure and HLA in healthy donors. The data were produced by immunoSEQ multiplex PCR, yet TCRdb's version contains in-frame clones alone and is incomplete. The sample contains fewer than 70,000 clones, roughly 95% of which appear only once. Separate from the roughly 720-subject first cohort, the roughly 120-subject validation cohort was the one that the donors belonged to. Study results and limitations: The classifier, whose performance was assessed in both the original and validation cohorts, reportedly diagnosed cytomegalovirus status with high specificity and sensitivity. Most TCR sequences were rare, but some public TCRs occurred in many donors.

Deletions cut 2 bases from V and 3 bases from J, with 8 bases between. Germline loops: CDR1 LNHDA, CDR2 SQIVND (reference sequence). The CDR3 totals 13 residues. A word on this clone: The antigen is not known.

The sample consisted of PBMCs. The chain links TRBV19 to TRBJ2-7; weak D call: TRBD1 (6 bases). The clonotype comes from a woman under 30 in good health and CMV-seropositive. The CDR3 is CASSISRGYEQYF. Here the CDR3 DNA reads TGTGCCAGTAGTATAAGCAGGGGCTACGAGCAGTACTTC.